One and the same sample provided the 11 T cell receptor beta chains below, sequenced in a study of post-analysis software for immune sequencing data. Notes on the study in general: In patients, roughly 5 TRBV segments were more frequent than in controls, with TRBV5-6, TRBV5-1 and TRBV20-1 among them.

No cognate antigen is known for these TCRs. Sequencing libraries made from TCR beta cDNA carried unique molecular identifiers. One entry per CDR3 protein results from TCRdb running MiXCR on the PCR reads. This table holds hundreds of thousands of distinct CDR3 sequences, 55% to 60% found once. The specimen was blood. All receptors derive from a girl aged 2 to 9 with multiple sclerosis.

The chain links TRBV19 to TRBJ2-1; possibly TRBD1 or TRBD2 for D (5 bases each). Germline CDR1 reads LNHDA; CDR2 reads SQIVND (reference sequence). The CDR3 sequence is 15 residues long. Between the trimmed V and J ends, which lost 7 bases and 5 bases, there was a span of 18 bases. Here the CDR3 reads CASKDGGLKDNEQFF. Here the CDR3 DNA reads TGTGCCAGTAAGGATGGGGGTTTGAAGGACAATGAGCAGTTCTTC.

This clonotype has a handful of counts. The chain uses TRBV30 and TRBJ2-4, with a weak D call TRBD2 (6 bases). The J call may be mistaken, given a closer DNA end match to TRBJ2-7. CDR1 is GTSNPN, CDR2 SVGIG, per germline (reference sequence). The CDR3 is 14 amino acids. CDR3 coding DNA: TGTGCCTGGAGTGTAGCGGGCTTCTCCTACGAGCAGTACTTC. This codes for CAWSVAGFSYEQYF.

This rearrangement joins TRBV20-1 to TRBJ2-7; TRBD1 matches 7 bases. The germline V gene encodes CDR1 DFQATT and CDR2 SNEGSKA (reference sequence). Trimming at V came to 6 bases and at J to 5 bases, leaving 10 bases not matched to a gene. The CDR3 runs to 13 residues. The CDR3 is CSALTGRGDEQYF. DNA for the CDR3: TGCAGTGCATTGACAGGGAGAGGGGACGAGCAGTACTTC.

This clonotype has only a few counts. This chain joins TRBV20-1 and TRBJ2-5; D uncertain. Per the germline V gene, CDR1 is DFQATT and CDR2 is SNEGSKA (reference sequence). Trimming stripped 3 bases from V and 5 bases from J, with 16 bases between. The CDR3 loop spans 14 amino acids. CDR3 amino acids: CSARGRHAGETQYF. CDR3 DNA sequence: TGCAGTGCTAGGGGCCGACATGCTGGCGAGACCCAGTACTTC.

The gene calls are TRBV7-3 and TRBJ2-3; no clear D. Trimming pared 5 bases from V and 3 bases from J, leaving 12 bases between. This CDR3 is 14 amino acids long. Germline lookup yields CDR1 SGHTA and CDR2 FQGTGA. CDR3 residues: CASSQPSRTDTQYF. The CDR3 nucleotides read TGTGCCAGCAGCCAACCCTCCCGGACAGATACGCAGTATTTT.

In this sample, this clonotype turned up a few times. J is TRBJ2-3 and V is TRBV5-4; 7 bases align to TRBD2. Germline CDR1 SGHNT, CDR2 YYREEE (reference sequence). The CDR3 contains 15 residues. V lost 1 base, J lost 0 bases, and 2 bases stayed unmatched. CDR3: CASSLSGDSTDTQYF. CDR3 DNA sequence: TGTGCCAGCAGCTTGAGCGGGGACAGCACAGATACGCAGTATTTT.

This clonotype has a single count. The gene calls are TRBV24-1 and TRBJ2-2, with 8 bases lining up with TRBD1. The germline V gene has CDR1 KGHDR and CDR2 SFDVKD. The CDR3 totals 16 residues. J was trimmed by 1 base and V by 3 bases; bases with no gene match: 3. The CDR3 here is CATSDPDRENTGELFF. The CDR3 DNA is TGTGCCACCAGTGATCCGGACAGGGAGAACACCGGGGAGCTGTTTTTT.

The chain joins TRBV6-2 or TRBV6-3 to TRBJ2-5; D tentatively fits TRBD1 or TRBD2 (5 bases each). TRBJ2-7 matches the DNA end more closely, so the J call is doubtful. The CDR3 covers 13 residues. CDR1 is MNHEY, CDR2 SVGEGT, per germline. CDR3 in DNA: TGTGCCAGCAGGTTGTTGAGGGGCCCCGAGCAGTACTTC. It is translated as CASRLLRGPEQYF.

The chain carries TRBV7-9 and TRBJ1-1; D unclear. The germline gives CDR1 SEHNR, CDR2 FQNEAQ (reference sequence). CDR3 length: 12 amino acids. CDR3 residues: CVSSYPGTEAFF. CDR3 nucleotides: TGTGTCAGTAGCTATCCGGGGACTGAAGCTTTCTTT.

The chain employs TRBV25-1 and TRBJ2-2, with 8 positions matching TRBD2. J was trimmed by 1 base and V by 3 bases; bases with no gene match: 7. The germline gives CDR1 MGHDK, CDR2 SYGVNS. There are 17 residues in the CDR3. The CDR3 nucleotides read TGTGCCAGCAGTGAGATCGGGGGGGCATTGAACACCGGGGAGCTGTTTTTT. Translating it yields CASSEIGGALNTGELFF.

This clonotype came up a few times. The chain is built from TRBV20-1 and TRBJ2-3; no definite D call. Per germline, CDR1 DFQATT and CDR2 SNEGSKA (reference sequence). V dropped 5 bases and J dropped 5 bases, with 11 bases sitting between them. This CDR3 is 12 amino acids long. Here the CDR3 reads CSAGIALDTQYF. The CDR3 DNA reads TGCAGTGCTGGTATAGCATTAGATACGCAGTATTTT.